The count of the clone carrying this TCR beta chain is one. CDR3 size: 15 residues. The germline V gene encodes CDR1 LGHDT and CDR2 YNNKEL (reference sequence). Trimming shortened V by 2 bases and J by 4 bases, and 12 bases separated the two germline ends. The data were obtained in a study of blood T cell repertoires in COVID-19. Study context: Some COVID-19 samples were acute and others convalescent; all came from the United States, Italy and Spain. Sample material is recorded as cDNA or gDNA derived from T cells, B-cell-depleted T cells, or PBMCs.

Original data processing: Quantification of nucleated cells was approximated via reference gene primer amplification. Assay used: immunoSEQ multiplex PCR; TCRdb lists only in-frame clones, some missing. V and J calls and clone size are given by that table; D and trimming were obtained from the DNA. This table has roughly 200,000 clones, 87% appearing once. The chain uses TRBV3-1 (or the pseudogene TRBV3-2) and TRBJ2-1, with a possible D match to TRBD2 (5 bases). The sequenced sample was peripheral blood. The sequence was obtained from a man aged 60-69 years who had recovered from COVID-19. CDR3 bases: TGTGCCAGCAGCCAACCGGGGTCATTATACAATGAGCAGTTCTTC. Amino acid sequence: CASSQPGSLYNEQFF.